The 24 T cell receptor beta chains given below trace back to one sample, sequenced in a study of T-cell reconstitution after alpha-beta-depleted transplantation in children. Construction of the TCRbeta library involved unique molecular identifiers. TCRdb used MiXCR to reprocess the PCR reads, holding one entry per CDR3 protein. This table holds 360,000 or so distinct CDR3 sequences, roughly 20% found once. The material sequenced was PBMCs from the stem cell graft donor, taken from the stem cell graft. The source is a human donor who donated a stem cell graft to a child with acute myeloid leukemia.

The chain carries TRBV9 and TRBJ2-1; a weak D match, TRBD2 (6 bases). The CDR3 has 16 residues. Trimming removed 2 bases at V and 5 bases at J, with 17 bases between. Germline CDR1 SGDLS, CDR2 YYNGEE. The CDR3 reads CASSVAFDLANNEQFF. In DNA form, the CDR3 reads TGTGCCAGCAGCGTGGCGTTTGACCTAGCGAACAATGAGCAGTTCTTC.

This clonotype was counted many times. V is TRBV20-1 and J is TRBJ1-5; D uncertain. Germline V gene lookup returns CDR1 DFQATT and CDR2 SNEGSKA (reference sequence). The CDR3 is made up of 14 amino acids. V was clipped by 1 base and J by 0 bases, with 7 bases between them. CDR3 loop: CSARAGYSNQPQHF. In DNA, the CDR3 is TGCAGTGCTAGAGCGGGGTATAGCAATCAGCCCCAGCATTTT.

The V call is TRBV20-1, the J call TRBJ2-7; D is undetermined. The CDR3 covers 13 residues. The ends were cut back, 7 bases at V and 2 bases at J, with 15 bases in the middle. Germline CDR1 reads DFQATT; CDR2 reads SNEGSKA (reference sequence). CDR3 in amino acids: CSGRFRSTYEQYF. As DNA, the CDR3 is TGCAGTGGTAGGTTCCGGTCCACCTACGAGCAGTACTTC.

The rearrangement links TRBV2 to TRBJ2-2; TRBD2 matches at 9 bases. CDR1 SNHLY and CDR2 FYNNEI come from the germline V gene. J lost 3 bases, V lost 6 bases, and 8 bases had no gene match. This CDR3 comprises 16 residues. The CDR3: CASSELAGIHTGELFF. The DNA of the CDR3 is TGTGCCAGCAGCGAGCTAGCGGGAATACACACCGGGGAGCTGTTTTTT.

The rearrangement links TRBV28 to TRBJ2-1, with 11 bases lining up with TRBD2. V trimming: 3 bases; J trimming: 9 bases; junction bases outside the gene matches: 7. The germline CDR1 and CDR2 sequences are MDHEN and SYDVKM. This CDR3 has 15 amino acids. DNA of the CDR3: TGTGCCAGCAGTTTGACTAGCGGGATTCCGGGTGAGCAGTTCTTC. It is translated as CASSLTSGIPGEQFF.

V usage is TRBV21-1 and J usage is TRBJ1-2. TRBV21-1 is given as a pseudogene. CDR3 length: 8 amino acids. CDR3 residues: CASSKTTF. The CDR3 nucleotides are TGTGCCAGCAGCAAAACTACCTTC.

This clonotype came up a few times. The chain is built from TRBV20-1 and TRBJ2-7; the match to TRBD2 covers 8 bases. V was pared by 5 bases and J by 3 bases, with 12 bases of the junction left unmatched. CDR1 DFQATT and CDR2 SNEGSKA come from the germline V gene (reference sequence). The CDR3 is 15 residues long. This CDR3 is CSARFVAGWDYEQYF. For the CDR3, the DNA is TGCAGTGCTCGATTTGTAGCGGGGTGGGACTACGAGCAGTACTTC.

The gene calls are TRBV12-3 or TRBV12-4 and TRBJ2-2; D may be TRBD2 (7 bases). Trimming removed 3 bases from V and 5 bases from J, with 16 bases in between. The CDR3 loop spans 16 amino acids. The CDR3 spells CASSLGAGVGTGELFF. The CDR3 DNA follows: TGTGCCAGCAGTTTGGGGGCGGGAGTAGGGACCGGGGAGCTGTTTTTT.

The chain links TRBV20-1 to TRBJ2-1; D might be TRBD1 (5 bases). This CDR3 has 16 amino acids. Per the germline V gene, CDR1 is DFQATT and CDR2 is SNEGSKA (reference sequence). Deletions cut 1 base from V and 2 bases from J, with 15 bases between. In DNA, the CDR3 is TGCAGTGCTAGAGTGTTTCAGGGTGACGCCTACAATGAGCAGTTCTTC. Translated, it gives CSARVFQGDAYNEQFF.

CDR3 sequence reads: CASSQELAGADTQYF. The CDR3 DNA reads TGCGCCAGCAGCCAAGAGTTAGCGGGAGCAGATACGCAGTATTTT. The chain is built from TRBV4-1 and TRBJ2-3, with 9 bases matching TRBD2. CDR1 MGHRA and CDR2 YSYEKL come from the germline V gene. CDR3 size: 15 residues. The V gene end was trimmed by 0 bases and the J gene end by 4 bases; junction bases not matched to a gene: 2.

This rearrangement joins TRBV4-2 to TRBJ2-7; 7 nucleotides line up with TRBD2. From germline, CDR1 is LGHNA and CDR2 YNFKEQ. The length of the CDR3 is 17 residues. After removal of 0 bases from V and 0 bases from J, the junction contained 8 bases not matched to a gene. The CDR3 spells CASSQDLTQRGSYEQYF. CDR3 DNA: TGTGCCAGCAGCCAAGATCTTACCCAGCGGGGCTCCTACGAGCAGTACTTC.

The chain couples TRBV12-3 or TRBV12-4 to TRBJ2-1, with a weak D call TRBD1 (5 bases). This CDR3 spans 15 amino acids. The V end lost 5 bases, the J end lost 6 bases, and 17 bases lay between the germline ends. In DNA form, the CDR3 reads TGTGCCAGCAGTAAACCCCAGGGAAGAGGCAATGAGCAGTTCTTC. This sequence encodes CASSKPQGRGNEQFF.

V is TRBV4-3 and J is TRBJ2-7, with D possibly being TRBD2 (5 bases). Germline values: CDR1 LGHNA, CDR2 YSLEER. This CDR3 spans 14 amino acids. Trimming left V 2 bases short and J 5 bases short, with 13 bases between. The CDR3 is CASSQIAGRDEQYF. The DNA for the CDR3 is TGCGCCAGCAGCCAAATCGCGGGTAGGGACGAGCAGTACTTC.

The table lists this clonotype with many counts. The chain combines TRBV6-5 with TRBJ2-3; 10 bases line up with TRBD1. J was trimmed by 3 bases and V by 5 bases; bases with no gene match: 5. The germline V gene encodes CDR1 MNHEY and CDR2 SVGAGI. CDR3 size: 15 residues. Written as DNA, the CDR3 is TGTGCCAGCAGTCCTGGACAGGGGGTAACAGATACGCAGTATTTT. This sequence encodes CASSPGQGVTDTQYF.

This clonotype has a handful of counts. The rearrangement uses TRBV5-1 and TRBJ2-7; TRBD1 is a possible D gene (5 bases). V dropped 0 bases and J dropped 5 bases, with 9 bases sitting between them. The germline V gene has CDR1 SGHRS and CDR2 YFSETQ. The CDR3 is 13 amino acids. The CDR3 reads CASSLERGDEQYF. The CDR3 DNA is TGCGCCAGCAGCTTGGAAAGGGGCGACGAGCAGTACTTC.

This clonotype was found a few times. This rearrangement joins TRBV5-1 to TRBJ2-7; D perhaps matches TRBD2 (6 bases). In germline, CDR1 is SGHRS, CDR2 YFSETQ. Trimming removed 3 bases at V and 6 bases at J, with 10 bases between. The CDR3 extends over 12 amino acids. The CDR3 loop is CASSSNSGEQYF. In DNA form, the CDR3 reads TGCGCCAGCAGCTCAAATAGCGGCGAGCAGTACTTC.

The chain carries TRBV4-2 and TRBJ2-1; TRBD2 matches 10 bases. J was trimmed by 5 bases and V by 4 bases; bases with no gene match: 8. The CDR3 sequence is 16 residues long. CDR1 and CDR2 (germline): LGHNA, YNFKEQ. The CDR3 spells CASSPTGTSEHNEQFF. The CDR3, as DNA: TGTGCCAGCAGCCCAACCGGGACTAGCGAACACAATGAGCAGTTCTTC.

This clonotype was picked up a small number of times. The chain recombines TRBV12-3 or TRBV12-4 with TRBJ1-1; tentatively, D is TRBD1 (6 bases). The CDR3 covers 14 residues. V was cut by 1 base and J by 6 bases, with 12 bases left in between. The CDR3 loop reads CASSLGGGGAEAFF. CDR3 DNA sequence: TGTGCCAGCAGTTTAGGGGGAGGGGGTGCTGAAGCTTTCTTT.

The J gene is TRBJ2-1, the V gene TRBV7-2; 9 nucleotides line up with TRBD2. J lost 4 bases, V lost 6 bases, and 10 bases had no gene match. The germline gives CDR1 SGHTA, CDR2 FQGNSA. The CDR3 consists of 16 residues. CDR3 protein: CASRTTLREGYNEQFF. The CDR3, as DNA: TGTGCCAGCAGGACAACGTTGCGGGAGGGATACAATGAGCAGTTCTTC.

The genes are TRBV12-3 or TRBV12-4 and TRBJ2-7, with D possibly being TRBD2 (6 bases). CDR3 length: 16 amino acids. Trimming shortened V by 3 bases and J by 1 base, and 16 bases separated the two germline ends. CDR3 protein: CASSFPLAPISYEQYF. DNA of the CDR3: TGTGCCAGCAGTTTTCCTCTAGCGCCAATTTCCTACGAGCAGTACTTC.

The chain couples TRBV7-3 to TRBJ1-2; no definite D call. Per germline, CDR1 SGHTA and CDR2 FQGTGA. This CDR3 is built from 13 residues. Trimming pared 4 bases from V and 9 bases from J, leaving 15 bases between. In DNA, the CDR3 is TGTGCCAGCAGCTCAGGACCTGGAGGGCGCTACACCTTC. Protein sequence: CASSSGPGGRYTF.

The rearrangement joins TRBV29-1 to TRBJ2-1; either TRBD1 or TRBD2 may fit D (5 bases each). From germline, CDR1 is SQVTM and CDR2 ANQGSEA. V lost 7 bases and J 8 bases, leaving 24 bases between the germline ends. The CDR3 sequence is 15 residues long. The CDR3 DNA follows: TGCAGCGCCCGAGAGGCCGGGACCTACGGCGATGAGCAGTTCTTC. Protein: CSAREAGTYGDEQFF.

This clonotype has more than one count but fewer than ten. V gene TRBV5-1 combines with J gene TRBJ2-1; D is tentatively TRBD1 or TRBD2 (5 bases each). CDR1 and CDR2 (germline): SGHRS, YFSETQ. V lost 0 bases to trimming and J lost 8 bases, with 12 bases between them. CDR3 length: 14 residues. DNA for the CDR3: TGCGCCAGCAGCTTGGGGGGCACTAGGTATGAGCAGTTCTTC. It yields the protein CASSLGGTRYEQFF.

This clonotype was picked up many times. This sequence joins TRBV6-1 and TRBJ2-7; 11 bases are shared with TRBD1. Germline lookup yields CDR1 MNHNS and CDR2 SASEGT. The CDR3 runs to 15 residues. J was trimmed by 2 bases and V by 5 bases; bases with no gene match: 5. CDR3 nucleotide sequence: TGTGCCAGCAGTCCCGGGACAGGGGGGCCCTACGAGCAGTACTTC. This translates into CASSPGTGGPYEQYF.